This T cell receptor beta chain was recovered during a study of post-analysis software for immune sequencing data. TCR beta cDNA libraries included unique molecular identifiers. TCRdb re-analysed the PCR reads in MiXCR, keeping a single row per CDR3 protein. The sample has about 160,000 distinct CDR3 sequences, around 34% seen once; the top ten hold 28%. This clonotype was found many times. CDR3 length: 15 residues. V gave up 6 bases and J gave up 4 bases, with 18 bases separating them. This specimen was blood, taken after autologous hematopoietic stem cell transplantation. The receptor's source is a girl between 10 and 17 years old with multiple sclerosis. The chain employs TRBV12-3 or TRBV12-4 and TRBJ1-2; no reliable D call. The CDR3 loop is CASSPTADGRYGYTF. The CDR3 DNA is TGTGCCAGCAGCCCCACCGCCGACGGACGCTATGGCTACACCTTC.